The source of this TCR beta chain is a study of T cell repertoires in ileal Crohn's disease. Study in general: At postoperative colonoscopy, neoterminal ileum biopsies were taken as M6.

Repertoires were generated with immunoSEQ multiplex PCR, while TCRdb's copy carries only in-frame clones and drops some. The repertoire holds more than 2,000 clones, with 62% as singletons. This CDR3 is 14 amino acids long. Time point described: neoterminal ileum biopsy at postoperative endoscopy, about 6 months after surgery. The J gene is TRBJ1-6, the V gene TRBV12-2; the table's D call TRBD1 went unverified against the DNA. TRBV12-2 is recorded as a pseudogene. This receptor was taken from an adult with Crohn's disease. The sample consisted of ileal tissue. The CDR3, as DNA: TGTGCAAGTCGCCTCAGGACAGGGTCAGGACTCCTCCACTTT. This translates into CASRLRTGSGLLHF.